This record concerns one T cell receptor (beta chain) sequence. The data were obtained in a study of blood T cell repertoires in COVID-19. Sequencing was performed with immunoSEQ multiplex PCR; in TCRdb, only in-frame clones are kept and a portion is missing. The sample has approximately 150,000 clones; about four fifths are singletons. The CDR3 has 15 amino acids. J gave up 7 bases and V 6 bases, and 15 bases lay outside the gene matches. Germline V CDR1 and CDR2: MNHEY, SVGAGI. This receptor was obtained from a human donor in a cohort sampled during active COVID-19. The rearrangement joins TRBV6-5 to TRBJ2-7, with TRBD2 matching over 7 bases. The sample comprised peripheral blood. CDR3 protein: CASRTQWGGSQEQYV. CDR3 sequence (DNA): TGTGCCAGCAGGACACAATGGGGCGGGAGTCAAGAGCAGTACGTC.